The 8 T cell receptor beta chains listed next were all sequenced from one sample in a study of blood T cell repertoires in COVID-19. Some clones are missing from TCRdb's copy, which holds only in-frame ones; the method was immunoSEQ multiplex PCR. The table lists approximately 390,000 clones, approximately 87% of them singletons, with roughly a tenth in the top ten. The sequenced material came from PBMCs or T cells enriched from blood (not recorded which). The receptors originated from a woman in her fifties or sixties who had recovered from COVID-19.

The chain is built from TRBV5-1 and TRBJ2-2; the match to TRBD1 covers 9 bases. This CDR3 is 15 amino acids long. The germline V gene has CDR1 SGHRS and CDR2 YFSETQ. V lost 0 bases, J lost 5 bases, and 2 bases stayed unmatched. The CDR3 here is CASSLVQGATGELFF. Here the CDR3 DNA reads TGCGCCAGCAGCTTGGTACAGGGGGCGACCGGGGAGCTGTTTTTT.

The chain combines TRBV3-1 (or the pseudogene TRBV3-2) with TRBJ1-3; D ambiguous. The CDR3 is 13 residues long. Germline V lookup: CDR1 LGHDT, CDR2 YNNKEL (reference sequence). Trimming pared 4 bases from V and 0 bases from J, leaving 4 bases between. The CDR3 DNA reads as TGTGCCAGCAGCCTAAACTCTGGAAACACCATATATTTT. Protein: CASSLNSGNTIYF.

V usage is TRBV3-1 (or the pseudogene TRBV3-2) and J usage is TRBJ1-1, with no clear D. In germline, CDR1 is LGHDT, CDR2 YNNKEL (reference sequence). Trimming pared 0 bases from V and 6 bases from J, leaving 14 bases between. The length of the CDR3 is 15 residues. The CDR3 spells CASSQDLNLNAEAFF. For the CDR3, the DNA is TGTGCCAGCAGCCAAGATCTAAACCTAAACGCTGAAGCTTTCTTT.

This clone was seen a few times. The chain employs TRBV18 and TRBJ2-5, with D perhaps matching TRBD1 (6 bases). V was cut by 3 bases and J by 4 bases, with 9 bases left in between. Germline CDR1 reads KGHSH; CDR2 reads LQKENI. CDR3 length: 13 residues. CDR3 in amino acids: CASSPRQVETQYF. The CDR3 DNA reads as TGTGCCAGCTCACCTCGACAGGTAGAGACCCAGTACTTC.

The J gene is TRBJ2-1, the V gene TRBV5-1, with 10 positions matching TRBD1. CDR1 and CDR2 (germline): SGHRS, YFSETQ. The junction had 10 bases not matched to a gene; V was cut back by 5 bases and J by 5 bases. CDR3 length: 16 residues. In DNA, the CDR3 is TGCGCCAGCAGATTTATACCGGGACAGGGGAACAATGAGCAGTTCTTC. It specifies CASRFIPGQGNNEQFF.

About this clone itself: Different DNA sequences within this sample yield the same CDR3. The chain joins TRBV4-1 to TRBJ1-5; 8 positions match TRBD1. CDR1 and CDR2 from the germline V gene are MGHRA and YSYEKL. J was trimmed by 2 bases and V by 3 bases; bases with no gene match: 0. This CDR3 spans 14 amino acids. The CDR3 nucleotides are TGCGCCAGCAGCCAGGACAGGGGCAATCAGCCCCAGCATTTT. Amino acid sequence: CASSQDRGNQPQHF.

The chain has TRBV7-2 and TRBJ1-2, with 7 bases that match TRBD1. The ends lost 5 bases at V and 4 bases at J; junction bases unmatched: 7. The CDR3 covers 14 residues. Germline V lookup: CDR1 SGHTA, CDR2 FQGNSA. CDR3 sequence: CASSPEGTVYGYTF. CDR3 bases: TGTGCCAGCAGCCCCGAGGGGACAGTCTATGGCTACACCTTC.

As DNA, the CDR3 is TGCGCCAGCAGTCAATCGGCGATAAGGGACAGGGTATTCGGACAGCCCCAGCATTTT. Translating it yields CASSQSAIRDRVFGQPQHF. The V gene is TRBV23-1, the J gene TRBJ1-5; 9 bases align to TRBD1. TRBV23-1 is given ORF status, its function remaining uncertain. V was pared by 0 bases and J by 7 bases, with 16 bases of the junction left unmatched. This CDR3 region has 19 residues.